This T cell receptor beta chain is drawn from a study of shared T cell receptors in the human thymus. Generated by immunoSEQ multiplex PCR, the TCRdb table keeps only in-frame clones and is missing some. The data show some 640,000 clones, 80% to 90% seen once. This sample also belongs to another study, concerning human thymus T cells. From that report: Donation came from healthy Finnish infants having corrective surgery for congenital heart defects. Thymic samples were excised during corrective heart operations. Apparent skewing of V and J gene usage characterized both thymic and blood repertoires. Highly overlapping thymic repertoires in unrelated individuals were reported by related research.

This receptor was obtained from a boy under two years old with a congenital heart defect. Sequencing was performed on thymocytes.

CDR3 residues: CASSQERGDRGPSNQPQHF. CDR3 in DNA: TGCGCCAGCAGCCAAGAAAGGGGTGACAGGGGCCCTAGCAATCAGCCCCAGCATTTT. The rearrangement uses TRBV4-3 and TRBJ1-5, with 8 bases lining up with TRBD1. Germline V CDR1 and CDR2: LGHNA, YSLEER. The CDR3 length is 19 residues. V shed 0 bases and J 0 bases; nucleotides not matched to a gene: 10.